These 25 T cell receptor beta chains were all obtained from the same sample, sequenced in a study of post-analysis software for immune sequencing data. Their cognate antigens are unknown. Presence of unique molecular identifiers characterized the TCR beta cDNA libraries. TCRdb recomputed calls from the PCR reads with MiXCR, one row per CDR3 protein. The sample records about 820,000 distinct CDR3 sequences, about 50% being singletons. Study-wide points: The five TRBV segments detected at higher frequency in patients than in controls included TRBV5-6, TRBV5-1 and TRBV20-1.

Sample: blood. The receptor set was obtained from a girl aged 10 to 17 with multiple sclerosis.

The chain combines TRBV20-1 with TRBJ2-3, with TRBD2 matching over 12 bases. CDR1 is DFQATT, CDR2 SNEGSKA, per germline (reference sequence). The CDR3 consists of 18 residues. V dropped 3 bases and J dropped 4; count of bases not matched to a gene: 14. The CDR3 bases are TGCAGTGCTAGTCGACTAGCGGGGGATTACTACAACGCAGATACGCAGTATTTT. Its protein product is CSASRLAGDYYNADTQYF.

V gene TRBV4-1 combines with J gene TRBJ2-3, with D perhaps matching TRBD1 (6 bases). The germline V gene has CDR1 MGHRA and CDR2 YSYEKL. With 9 bases removed from V and 3 bases from J, the gap between germline ends came to 13 bases. There are 13 residues in the CDR3. The CDR3: CASTGRGTDTQYF. In DNA, the CDR3 is TGCGCCAGTACCGGCAGGGGAACAGATACGCAGTATTTT.

V is TRBV11-2 and J is TRBJ1-2, with D unresolved. Trimming shortened V by 2 bases and J by 8 bases, and 6 bases separated the two germline ends. CDR3 size: 11 residues. Germline CDR1 reads SGHAT; CDR2 reads FQNNGV. The CDR3 here is CASSLLRGYTF. CDR3 DNA sequence: TGTGCCAGCAGCTTACTACGGGGCTACACCTTC.

Note on this clonotype: Its ends do not fully match the called genes, so a read error is possible. The gene calls are TRBV7-9 and TRBJ1-1; D is unclear. CDR1 is SEHNR and CDR2 is FQNEAQ in the germline V gene (reference sequence). The CDR3 extends over 15 amino acids. The CDR3 DNA reads as TGTGCCGGCAGCTTAGCCGCCCTCCAGAACACTGAAGCTTTCTTT. Its translation is CAGSLAALQNTEAFF.

This clonotype has only a few counts. The rearrangement links TRBV12-3 or TRBV12-4 to TRBJ1-2, with D possibly TRBD1 on 6 matching bases. V lost 6 bases and J 6 bases, leaving 11 bases between the germline ends. The CDR3 loop spans 12 amino acids. The CDR3: CASSRYRDGYTF. CDR3 in DNA: TGTGCCAGCAGCCGATACAGGGATGGCTACACCTTC.

The chain couples TRBV5-1 to TRBJ2-3; D is unclear. V was cut by 3 bases and J by 5 bases, with 13 bases left in between. The CDR3 loop spans 14 amino acids. Germline CDR1 reads SGHRS; CDR2 reads YFSETQ. The CDR3 here is CASSSLSSGDTQYF. The CDR3 DNA is TGCGCCAGCAGCTCCCTGAGTAGTGGAGATACGCAGTATTTT.

This chain links TRBV7-2 with TRBJ1-4; D remains unclear. CDR3 length equals 14 residues. Germline assignment: CDR1 SGHTA and CDR2 FQGNSA. The germline V and J ends were trimmed by 0 bases and 6 bases, with 8 bases remaining between them. This chain's CDR3 is CASSLARNDEKLFF. In nucleotides, the CDR3 is TGTGCCAGCAGCTTAGCCAGGAACGATGAAAAACTGTTTTTT.

The chain couples TRBV6-5 to TRBJ2-5; D is undetermined. The germline CDR1 and CDR2 sequences are MNHEY and SVGAGI. The CDR3 is 12 residues long. Trimming stripped 10 bases from V and 2 bases from J, with 11 bases between. CDR3: CATRGGQETQYF. Written as DNA, the CDR3 is TGTGCCACTAGAGGTGGGCAAGAGACCCAGTACTTC.

The chain joins TRBV6-5 to TRBJ2-3; 10 positions agree with TRBD2. Trimming at V came to 6 bases and at J to 10 bases, leaving 16 bases not matched to a gene. The V gene's germline CDR1 is MNHEY and CDR2 SVGAGI. CDR3 size: 16 residues. CDR3 protein: CASSPRSGRASVSQYF. The DNA for the CDR3 is TGTGCCAGCAGCCCCAGGAGCGGGAGGGCCTCTGTATCGCAGTATTTT.

A few counts support this clonotype. The chain employs TRBV5-5 and TRBJ2-7; 9 bases are a match to TRBD1. The V gene end was trimmed by 4 bases and the J gene end by 7 bases; junction bases not matched to a gene: 6. CDR1 and CDR2 (germline): SGHKS, YYEKEE (reference sequence). The CDR3 is made up of 13 amino acids. Written as DNA, the CDR3 is TGTGCCAGCAGCCGCGACAGGGGGGAAGAGCAGTACTTC. Protein: CASSRDRGEEQYF.

The chain uses TRBV20-1 and TRBJ2-1; 13 bases fit TRBD2. The CDR3 sequence is 15 residues long. The J segment lost 8 bases and the V segment lost 3 bases, leaving 7 bases of the junction unmatched. Germline V gene data show CDR1 as DFQATT and CDR2 as SNEGSKA (reference sequence). CDR3 region: CSASRTSGRGDEQFF. The CDR3, as DNA: TGCAGTGCTAGCCGGACTAGCGGGAGAGGTGATGAGCAGTTCTTC.

The chain couples TRBV27 to TRBJ1-5; tentatively, D is TRBD1 (5 bases). The V gene's germline CDR1 is MNHEY and CDR2 SMNVEV (reference sequence). V dropped 6 bases and J dropped 7 bases, with 16 bases sitting between them. CDR3 length equals 14 residues. In nucleotides, the CDR3 is TGTGCCAGCAGCCCCGGGGCGGCATGGCAGCCCCAGCATTTT. This codes for CASSPGAAWQPQHF.

This chain joins TRBV6-6 and TRBJ2-1; D perhaps matches TRBD1 (5 bases). The last part of the DNA fits TRBJ2-7 better; the J call may be wrong. Germline CDR1 is MNHNY and CDR2 is SVGAGI (reference sequence). This CDR3 comprises 14 residues. CDR3 in DNA: TGTGCCAGCAGTCTCAAGGGGTCCTTCAGTGAGCAGTACTTC. Translated: CASSLKGSFSEQYF.

This clonotype was picked up a small number of times. The chain employs TRBV20-1 and TRBJ1-2, with D perhaps matching TRBD1 (5 bases). This CDR3 region has 13 residues. V lost 5 bases and J lost 4, with 14 bases in between. Germline CDR1 reads DFQATT; CDR2 reads SNEGSKA (reference sequence). In DNA form, the CDR3 reads TGCAGTGCTCGAAAGGACACTCGCTATGGCTACACCTTC. It codes for CSARKDTRYGYTF.

The V call is TRBV15, the J call TRBJ2-1; 9 bases align to TRBD2. J gave up 8 bases and V 1 base, and 3 bases lay outside the gene matches. Germline V CDR1 and CDR2: LNHNV, YYDKDF (reference sequence). The CDR3 loop spans 14 amino acids. CDR3 coding DNA: TGTGCCACCAGCAGAGTTCAGCGGGAGGATGAGCAGTTCTTC. This gives the protein CATSRVQREDEQFF. Based on the CDR3 plus reference TRBV15 and TRBJ2-1, the full variable domain is DAMVIQNPRYQVTQFGKPVTLSCSQTLNHNVMYWYQQKSSQAPKLLFHYYDKDFNNEADTPDNFQSRRPNTSFCFLDIRSPGLGDTAMYLCATSRVQREDEQFFGPGTRLTVL.

The chain employs TRBV7-2 and TRBJ2-1; 8 bases agree with TRBD2. J lost 7 bases, V lost 2 bases, and 10 bases had no gene match. Germline CDR1 SGHTA, CDR2 FQGNSA. This CDR3 is built from 16 residues. CDR3 coding DNA: TGTGCCAGCAGCTTATTCCAGCGGGAGTTGTGGAATGAGCAGTTCTTC. Translation: CASSLFQRELWNEQFF.

The sample holds a few counts of this clonotype. The chain links TRBV10-3 to TRBJ2-5; a weak D match, TRBD1 (6 bases). The CDR3 is 16 residues long. Germline CDR1 ENHRY, CDR2 SYGVKD. With 3 bases removed from V and 1 base from J, the gap between germline ends came to 15 bases. The DNA of the CDR3 is TGTGCCATCAGTGAAGGGCAGGCACAGGGCCAAGAGACCCAGTACTTC. Amino acid sequence: CAISEGQAQGQETQYF.

This clonotype has a single count. The chain joins TRBV5-6 to TRBJ1-4, with 8 nucleotides matching TRBD1. CDR1 SGHDT and CDR2 YYEEEE come from the germline V gene. The CDR3 has 13 amino acids. J gave up 6 bases and V 4 bases, and 2 bases lay outside the gene matches. CDR3 loop: CASSGTGYEKLFF. The CDR3 DNA sequence: TGTGCCAGCAGCGGGACAGGCTATGAAAAACTGTTTTTT.

The gene calls are TRBV9 and TRBJ1-4; no clear D. CDR1 and CDR2 (germline): SGDLS, YYNGEE. CDR3 length: 16 amino acids. The V and J ends lost 0 bases and 8 bases respectively, with 17 bases between them. The CDR3 sequence: CASSVGAAPAREKLFF. Here the CDR3 DNA reads TGTGCCAGCAGCGTAGGGGCAGCCCCCGCGCGGGAAAAACTGTTTTTT.

V gene TRBV2 combines with J gene TRBJ2-3; TRBD2 matches 10 bases. The ends lost 8 bases at V and 6 bases at J; junction bases unmatched: 8. The germline V gene encodes CDR1 SNHLY and CDR2 FYNNEI. This CDR3 region has 14 residues. The CDR3 nucleotides are TGTGCCAGCCATAGCGGGAGGACAATCGATACGCAGTATTTT. Its translation: CASHSGRTIDTQYF.

In regard to this clonotype: The junction departs from the called germline gene at one end, perhaps through a read error. The J gene is TRBJ1-2, the V gene TRBV6-5; 9 bases agree with TRBD1. The CDR3 totals 15 residues. Per germline, CDR1 MNHEY and CDR2 SVGAGI. CDR3 DNA sequence: TGTGCCTGCAGTTATACAAACAGGGGGCCCTATGGCTACACCTTC. Translating gives CACSYTNRGPYGYTF.

The J gene is TRBJ1-1, the V gene TRBV29-1; weak D call: TRBD1 (5 bases). V shed 0 bases and J shed 10 bases, with 18 bases lying between them. In germline, CDR1 is SQVTM, CDR2 ANQGSEA. This CDR3 has 14 amino acids. The CDR3 is CSVEDRTEYGGAFF. CDR3 nucleotides: TGCAGCGTTGAAGATCGGACGGAATACGGGGGAGCTTTCTTT.

This clonotype showed up just a few times. The chain carries TRBV6-1 and TRBJ2-5; D unclear. The CDR3 runs 13 residues. The germline V and J ends were trimmed by 4 bases and 1 base, with 7 bases remaining between them. From germline, CDR1 is MNHNS and CDR2 SASEGT. The CDR3 sequence is CASSGWFQETQYF. Here the CDR3 DNA reads TGTGCCAGCAGTGGGTGGTTCCAAGAGACCCAGTACTTC.

There are a few counts of this clonotype. V and J are TRBV29-1 and TRBJ1-1; 7 bases map to TRBD1. CDR1 is SQVTM and CDR2 is ANQGSEA in the germline V gene. Unmatched junction bases numbered 18, after V lost 5 bases and J lost 6 bases. This CDR3 spans 16 amino acids. CDR3 loop: CSVSFPGQWSRPEAFF. The CDR3 DNA is TGCAGCGTTTCGTTCCCGGGACAGTGGAGCCGACCTGAAGCTTTCTTT.

There are a few counts of this clonotype. The chain is built from TRBV5-1 and TRBJ2-5; 10 bases are shared with TRBD2. The CDR3 covers 16 residues. Germline V gene sequence: CDR1 SGHRS, CDR2 YFSETQ. V gave up 2 bases and J gave up 5 bases; unmatched junction bases: 9. The CDR3 is CASSLPQRGGPETQYF. The CDR3 DNA reads as TGCGCCAGCAGCTTACCCCAGCGGGGGGGCCCGGAGACCCAGTACTTC.